These 28 T cell receptor beta chains were all obtained from the same sample, sequenced in a study of beta chain features in type 1 diabetes. Since all of the isolated RNA was reverse transcribed, expressed TCRB transcripts were what got sequenced. Clones were read by immunoSEQ multiplex PCR, and TCRdb kept only the in-frame ones, dropping some. The table records just over 450,000 clones, approximately 30% of them present only once. The sequencing input was naive CD4+ T cells from blood. The receptors stem from a man between 18 and 35 years old in good health.

CDR3 in amino acids: CASSFSMGSGQETQYF. The CDR3 region has the DNA TGTGCCAGCAGCTTTAGTATGGGCAGTGGCCAAGAGACCCAGTACTTC. This chain connects TRBV7-9 to TRBJ2-5, with D unclear. Per germline, CDR1 SEHNR and CDR2 FQNEAQ (reference sequence). V was shortened by 3 bases and J by 1 base, with 15 bases between the two germline ends. The CDR3 spans 16 residues.

This clone has a handful of counts. CDR3 amino acids: CASSYSSGSETQYF. The CDR3 coding sequence is TGTGCCAGCAGTTATTCCAGCGGGAGTGAGACCCAGTACTTC. The chain employs TRBV6-6 and TRBJ2-5; TRBD2 matches at 8 bases. The CDR3 length is 14 residues. V dropped 3 bases and J dropped 5; count of bases not matched to a gene: 5. Looked up from germline, CDR1 is MNHNY and CDR2 is SVGAGI (reference sequence).

About this clone itself: Within the sample, other DNA sequences also encode this same CDR3. This chain joins TRBV30 and TRBJ1-2; D not resolved. V shed 2 bases and J shed 3 bases, with 7 bases lying between them. This CDR3 is built from 12 residues. Germline values: CDR1 GTSNPN, CDR2 SVGIG (reference sequence). In DNA, the CDR3 is TGTGCCTGGAGTCCCGGAGACTATGGCTACACCTTC. Translation: CAWSPGDYGYTF.

This clone has a handful of counts. This sequence joins TRBV6-5 and TRBJ2-3, with 8 positions matching TRBD2. Germline trimming cut 6 bases from V and 6 bases from J; bases unmatched to any gene: 11. The CDR3 spans 15 residues. Germline V lookup: CDR1 MNHEY, CDR2 SVGAGI. CDR3 nucleotides: TGTGCCAGCAGAAGAGCGGGAGTCAGTACGGATACGCAGTATTTT. This gives the protein CASRRAGVSTDTQYF.

The chain has TRBV25-1 and TRBJ2-3; a weak D match, TRBD2 (6 bases). Deletions cut 3 bases from V and 4 bases from J, with 11 bases between. CDR3 length: 14 amino acids. Germline-derived CDR1 and CDR2 are MGHDK and SYGVNS. The CDR3 loop reads CASSEGGRADTQYF. The CDR3 coding sequence is TGTGCCAGCAGTGAGGGGGGTCGCGCAGATACGCAGTATTTT.

The chain joins TRBV4-2 to TRBJ2-1; 9 positions agree with TRBD2. This CDR3 contains 16 residues. The germline V gene has CDR1 LGHNA and CDR2 YNFKEQ. Unmatched junction bases numbered 8, after V lost 3 bases and J lost 5 bases. The CDR3 DNA reads TGTGCCAGCAGCCAGCTAGCGGGAATTAACCACAATGAGCAGTTCTTC. It codes for CASSQLAGINHNEQFF.

Comments on this clone: This sample includes further DNA sequences coding for the same CDR3. The V gene is TRBV5-1, the J gene TRBJ2-7; D is undetermined. V shed 4 bases and J shed 0 bases, with 8 bases lying between them. The germline CDR1 and CDR2 sequences are SGHRS and YFSETQ. The CDR3 length is 13 residues. This CDR3 reads CASSLDGSYEQYF. Here the CDR3 DNA reads TGCGCCAGCAGCCTCGACGGCTCCTACGAGCAGTACTTC.

Here the CDR3 reads CASSEQQGPTEAFF. CDR3 DNA sequence: TGTGCCAGCTCGGAGCAACAGGGCCCCACTGAAGCTTTCTTT. The chain combines TRBV18 with TRBJ1-1; D possibly corresponds to TRBD1 (6 bases). The CDR3 is made up of 14 amino acids. The V gene's germline CDR1 is KGHSH and CDR2 LQKENI. V was trimmed by 6 bases and J by 4 bases, leaving 15 bases between them.

The CDR3 region is CASSIALRAYEQYF. CDR3 DNA sequence: TGTGCCAGTAGTATCGCTCTGAGAGCCTACGAGCAGTACTTC. This chain links TRBV19 with TRBJ2-7; no reliable D call. V was cut by 3 bases and J by 2 bases, with 11 bases left in between. CDR1 is LNHDA, CDR2 SQIVND, per germline (reference sequence). The CDR3 loop spans 14 amino acids.

This clone showed up just a few times. The chain uses TRBV10-3 and TRBJ2-1, with TRBD1 as a possible D gene (6 bases). The CDR3 length is 14 residues. From germline, CDR1 is ENHRY and CDR2 SYGVKD. V was clipped by 7 bases and J by 2 bases, with 12 bases between them. The CDR3 spells CAINQGHPYNEQFF. For the CDR3, the DNA is TGTGCCATCAACCAGGGGCACCCCTACAATGAGCAGTTCTTC.

This chain joins TRBV5-4 and TRBJ2-1; 8 nucleotides match TRBD2. This CDR3 is built from 16 residues. The V and J ends lost 4 bases and 6 bases, in that order; junction bases with no gene match: 12. Germline values: CDR1 SGHNT, CDR2 YYREEE (reference sequence). In nucleotides, the CDR3 is TGTGCCAGCAGCCCCAGAGCGCGGGAGGCATTCAATGAGCAGTTCTTC. Its protein product is CASSPRAREAFNEQFF.

This clone was observed a few times. The V and J genes are TRBV9 and TRBJ2-5; 11 bases map to TRBD2. V lost 4 bases and J lost 5; bases outside the gene matches: 7. Germline V gene lookup returns CDR1 SGDLS and CDR2 YYNGEE. The length of the CDR3 is 15 residues. CDR3 sequence reads: CASSTSGSPGETQYF. As DNA, the CDR3 is TGTGCCAGCAGCACTAGCGGGAGCCCAGGGGAGACCCAGTACTTC.

This chain joins TRBV18 and TRBJ1-1; 8 nucleotides match TRBD1. With V trimmed by 4 bases and J by 1 base, 5 bases remained unmatched. This CDR3 has 15 residues. CDR1 KGHSH and CDR2 LQKENI come from the germline V gene. CDR3 protein: CASSLGQGGNTEAFF. Written as DNA, the CDR3 is TGTGCCAGCTCACTTGGACAGGGCGGGAACACTGAAGCTTTCTTT.

V is TRBV7-9 and J is TRBJ2-7; D is unclear. Germline V gene data show CDR1 as SEHNR and CDR2 as FQNEAQ (reference sequence). The CDR3 extends over 15 amino acids. The V end lost 1 base, the J end lost 0 bases, and 10 bases lay between the germline ends. The CDR3 region has the DNA TGTGCCAGCAGCTTAGGTCAGGCCGGCTCCTACGAGCAGTACTTC. Residues: CASSLGQAGSYEQYF.

The V gene is TRBV7-9, the J gene TRBJ2-1; 8 nucleotides line up with TRBD2. With 5 bases clipped from V and 9 bases from J, the junction kept 12 bases outside the gene matches. Germline lookup yields CDR1 SEHNR and CDR2 FQNEAQ (reference sequence). The CDR3 is 15 residues long. CDR3 amino acids: CASSPSGGRISEQFF. Written as DNA, the CDR3 is TGTGCCAGCAGCCCCTCGGGCGGGAGGATCAGTGAGCAGTTCTTC.

The CDR3, as DNA: TGCGCCAGCAGTCTGTTAGGAAGGGAGAACTATGGCTACACCTTC. It specifies CASSLLGRENYGYTF. This chain uses TRBV23-1 with TRBJ1-2; D remains unclear. TRBV23-1 is an ORF; its function is uncertain. The CDR3 consists of 15 residues. Trimming cost V 4 bases and J 2 bases, with 14 bases left between them.

A few counts support this clone. The same CDR3 can be traced to other DNA sequences in this sample. The chain recombines TRBV30 with TRBJ1-5; possibly TRBD1 for D (5 bases). Trimming removed 1 base from V and 3 bases from J, with 7 bases in between. Germline CDR1 is GTSNPN and CDR2 is SVGIG (reference sequence). This CDR3 spans 13 amino acids. The CDR3 nucleotides read TGTGCCTGGAGTGCGGGGGACAATCAGCCCCAGCATTTT. Translation: CAWSAGDNQPQHF.

The V gene is TRBV18, the J gene TRBJ2-3; TRBD2 matches 9 bases. The germline CDR1 and CDR2 sequences are KGHSH and LQKENI. The CDR3 extends over 16 amino acids. V dropped 4 bases and J dropped 2; count of bases not matched to a gene: 7. CDR3 loop: CASSRASGTDTDTQYF. In nucleotides, the CDR3 is TGTGCCAGCTCACGTGCTAGCGGGACCGACACAGATACGCAGTATTTT.

The chain is built from TRBV4-2 and TRBJ1-2; the D gene is possibly TRBD1 (5 bases). The CDR3 is made up of 13 amino acids. From germline, CDR1 is LGHNA and CDR2 YNFKEQ. Trimming pared 0 bases from V and 8 bases from J, leaving 10 bases between. CDR3 in DNA: TGTGCCAGCAGCCAAGACAGGGATCGGGGCTACACCTTC. Translated, it gives CASSQDRDRGYTF.

A few counts support this clone. Within the sample, other DNA sequences also encode this same CDR3. The chain uses TRBV29-1 and TRBJ2-3; TRBD1 or TRBD2 may be the D gene (5 bases each). CDR1 is SQVTM and CDR2 is ANQGSEA in the germline V gene. V lost 7 bases and J lost 6, with 14 bases in between. The length of the CDR3 is 12 residues. The CDR3 coding sequence is TGCAGCGCAGACCGGGGCGGGGATACGCAGTATTTT. It codes for CSADRGGDTQYF.

V and J are TRBV28 and TRBJ2-4; possibly TRBD1 for D (6 bases). V dropped 5 bases and J dropped 14 bases, with 16 bases sitting between them. The germline V gene has CDR1 MDHEN and CDR2 SYDVKM. The CDR3 contains 12 residues. CDR3: CASSPAPPGEYF. The DNA of the CDR3 is TGTGCCAGCAGTCCCGCCCCGCCAGGGGAGTACTTC.

The V and J genes are TRBV29-1 and TRBJ1-1; TRBD1 aligns across 9 bases. Germline V gene lookup returns CDR1 SQVTM and CDR2 ANQGSEA. The CDR3 has 13 amino acids. Trimming took 5 bases from V and 3 from J; bases not matched to a gene: 4. The DNA for the CDR3 is TGCAGCGTTCGGAGGACAGGGGACACTGAAGCTTTCTTT. It translates to CSVRRTGDTEAFF.

This clone was counted only a few times. The V gene is TRBV28, the J gene TRBJ2-1, with TRBD1 identical over 7 bases. With V trimmed by 6 bases and J by 10 bases, 6 bases remained unmatched. Germline-derived CDR1 and CDR2 are MDHEN and SYDVKM. This CDR3 has 12 residues. The CDR3 is CASRPDRDEQFF. The CDR3 coding sequence is TGTGCCAGCAGGCCCGACAGGGACGAGCAGTTCTTC.

This clone turned up a few times. The V gene is TRBV4-2, the J gene TRBJ2-2, with D unclear. V lost 0 bases and J lost 7, with 6 bases in between. Germline V lookup: CDR1 LGHNA, CDR2 YNFKEQ. The CDR3 runs 13 residues. The CDR3 coding sequence is TGTGCCAGCAGCCAAGATAAGGTCGGGGAGCTGTTTTTT. Translated: CASSQDKVGELFF.

The gene calls are TRBV5-1 and TRBJ2-4; 7 nucleotides agree with TRBD1. The CDR3 loop spans 17 amino acids. The germline V gene has CDR1 SGHRS and CDR2 YFSETQ. With 0 bases clipped from V and 0 bases from J, the junction kept 6 bases outside the gene matches. The CDR3 coding sequence is TGCGCCAGCAGCTTGGCAACAGGGGCCATAGCCAAAAACATTCAGTACTTC. This codes for CASSLATGAIAKNIQYF.

This chain links TRBV29-1 with TRBJ2-7; D remains ambiguous. CDR1 SQVTM and CDR2 ANQGSEA come from the germline V gene. Trimming pared 6 bases from V and 2 bases from J, leaving 11 bases between. The CDR3 is made up of 12 amino acids. The CDR3: CSVERSTYEQYF. Here the CDR3 DNA reads TGCAGCGTGGAACGTAGTACCTACGAGCAGTACTTC.

This chain uses TRBV7-2 with TRBJ1-5; D gene ambiguous. This CDR3 is built from 14 residues. Trimming pared 2 bases from V and 1 base from J, leaving 6 bases between. Germline CDR1 and CDR2: SGHTA and FQGNSA. CDR3 bases: TGTGCCAGCAGCTTAAGGGTGAGCAATCAGCCCCAGCATTTT. Protein product: CASSLRVSNQPQHF. The whole variable domain, remainder taken from reference TRBV7-2 and TRBJ1-5, is GAGVSQSPSNKVTEKGKDVELRCDPISGHTALYWYRQSLGQGLEFLIYFQGNSAPDKSGLPSDRFSAERTGGSVSTLTIQRTQQEDSAVYLCASSLRVSNQPQHFGDGTRLSIL.

The rearrangement joins TRBV7-9 to TRBJ2-2; no clear D. Germline V gene data show CDR1 as SEHNR and CDR2 as FQNEAQ (reference sequence). This CDR3 region has 14 residues. V was shortened by 1 base and J by 8 bases, with 11 bases between the two germline ends. CDR3 nucleotide sequence: TGTGCCAGCAGCTTAGGTCCGGGTGCAGGGGAGCTGTTTTTT. This gives the protein CASSLGPGAGELFF.